This T cell receptor (beta chain) was obtained from a study of Tregs in tolerant kidney transplant recipients. The V gene's germline CDR1 is SGHAT and CDR2 FQDESV (reference sequence). V gave up 4 bases and J gave up 4 bases; unmatched junction bases: 6. The CDR3 covers 15 residues. TCRdb keeps only in-frame clones here, not all; method: immunoSEQ multiplex PCR. Among roughly 250,000 clones listed, 84% were seen once. Sequenced: CD4+ T cells from blood. The chain is built from TRBV11-1 and TRBJ2-1; 8 positions agree with TRBD1. This clonotype was obtained from a human donor in good health. The chain's CDR3 is CASSSRQGPYNEQFF. Written as DNA, the CDR3 is TGTGCCAGCAGCTCCCGACAGGGGCCTTACAATGAGCAGTTCTTC.